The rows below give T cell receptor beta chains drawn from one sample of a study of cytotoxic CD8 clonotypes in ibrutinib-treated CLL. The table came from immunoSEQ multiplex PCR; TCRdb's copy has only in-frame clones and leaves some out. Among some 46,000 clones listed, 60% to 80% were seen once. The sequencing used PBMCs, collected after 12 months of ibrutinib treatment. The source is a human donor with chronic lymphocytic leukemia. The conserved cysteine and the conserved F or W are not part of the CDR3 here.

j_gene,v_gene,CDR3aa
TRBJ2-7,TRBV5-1,ASSEALIAYEQY
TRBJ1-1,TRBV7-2,ASSLNQGNTEAF
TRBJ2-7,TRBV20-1,SASRDYEQY
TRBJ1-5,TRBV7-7,ASSQKDRCNQPQH
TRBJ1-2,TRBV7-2,ASSWGQEHYGYT
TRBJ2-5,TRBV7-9,ASSPPSRDSYQETQY
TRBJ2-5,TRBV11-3,ASSLGEGTDNKETQY
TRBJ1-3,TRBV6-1,ASSEKFFSGNTIY
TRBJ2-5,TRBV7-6,ASSLNSLGTMRETQY
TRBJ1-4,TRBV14,ASSQVRTAPKLF
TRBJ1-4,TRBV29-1,SAKTGEKLF
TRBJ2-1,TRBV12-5,ASGTGQGYNEQF
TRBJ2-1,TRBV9,ASNGGLSYNEQF
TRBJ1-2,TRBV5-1,ASSLAPDSPYNYGYT
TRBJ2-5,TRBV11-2,ATSRGRAETQY
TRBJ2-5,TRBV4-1,ASSQWPKQETQY
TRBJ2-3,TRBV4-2,ASSQDPQGGDTQY
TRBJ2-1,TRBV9,ASSVAGGAWQF
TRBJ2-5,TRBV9,ASSKPSGTQY
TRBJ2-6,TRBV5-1,ASSDSPGANVLT
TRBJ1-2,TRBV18,ASSPPYRESSLK
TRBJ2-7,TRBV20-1,SARFFGEQY
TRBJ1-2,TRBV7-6,ASSPFETYGYT
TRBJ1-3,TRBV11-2,ASSLDKVSGNTIY
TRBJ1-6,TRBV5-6,ASSLVGGSNSPLH
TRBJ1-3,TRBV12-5,ASGFGRADSSGNTIY
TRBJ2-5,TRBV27,ASSLRGAGVPQY
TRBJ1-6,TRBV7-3,ASSLRGQRYNSPLH
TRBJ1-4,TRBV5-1,ASSQELATNEKLF
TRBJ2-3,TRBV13,ASSPRGLPAQY
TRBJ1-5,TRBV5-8,ASSSGQGAFQPQH
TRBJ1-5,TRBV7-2,ASSLASNSNQPQH
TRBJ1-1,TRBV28,ASSSHSGLGNTEAF
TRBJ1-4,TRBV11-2,ASSIRTGGTEKLF
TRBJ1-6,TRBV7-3,ASGLKRPPYNSPLH
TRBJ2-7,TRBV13,ASSSLDRVYDEQY
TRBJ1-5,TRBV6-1,ASSANRGQPQH
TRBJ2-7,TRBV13,ASSFSGLATYEQY
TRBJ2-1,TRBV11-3,ASSFGLGGFEQF
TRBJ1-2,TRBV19,ASWGGTRQLLRNYGYT
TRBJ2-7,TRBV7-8,ASSLPGQGANEQY
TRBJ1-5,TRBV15,ATSRVRGSQPQH
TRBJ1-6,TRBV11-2,ASSLVGDSPLH
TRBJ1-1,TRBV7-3,ASSLMGTAEAF
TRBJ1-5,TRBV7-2,ASSRGGGQPQH
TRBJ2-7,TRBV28,ASSPAGGRSYEQY
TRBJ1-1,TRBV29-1,SVKWAGANTEAF
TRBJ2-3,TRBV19,ASSPRLAGSTDTQY
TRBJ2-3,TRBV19,ASSLDPRLDTQY
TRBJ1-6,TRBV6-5,ASSSGQVYNSPLH
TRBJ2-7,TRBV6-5,ASSYGQTSYEQY
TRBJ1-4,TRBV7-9,ASSLLGVSSEKLF
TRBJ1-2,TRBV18,ASSRDVRDGYT
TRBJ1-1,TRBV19,ASSIASNTEAF